This T cell receptor beta chain was captured by sequencing in a study of blood T cells in healthy people across ages. Primed by a sample-barcoded 5' primer and a J-beta primer mix, a second PCR proceeded for about 7 to 12 cycles. TCRdb re-analysed the 5' RACE reads in MiXCR, keeping a single row per CDR3 protein. The sample has 700,000 to 950,000 distinct CDR3 sequences; 58% are singletons. This clonotype was observed once. Peripheral blood samples of around 11 milliliters were drawn from each donor. CDR1 and CDR2 (germline): SGDLS, YYNGEE. There are 10 residues in the CDR3. V gave up 8 bases and J gave up 2 bases, with 4 bases separating them.

The gene calls are TRBV9 and TRBJ2-5; D uncertain. This TCR was sampled from a man aged 30 to 39 in good health. The sample consisted of blood. CDR3 in amino acids: CARQQETQYF. In DNA form, the CDR3 reads TGTGCCAGACAACAAGAGACCCAGTACTTC.